This T cell receptor (beta chain) was sequenced during a study of T-cell reconstitution after alpha-beta-depleted transplantation in children. This sample's TCRbeta library carried unique molecular identifier barcodes. TCRdb called the PCR reads again in MiXCR, with one record for every CDR3 protein. The sample lists about 360,000 distinct CDR3 sequences, about an eighth occurring once. A few counts support this clonotype. Here the sequenced sample was PBMCs, taken from the stem cell graft. The clonotype was recovered from a human donor who donated a stem cell graft to a child with Fanconi anemia.

CDR3 sequence: CASSVPGGGTEAFF. CDR3 coding DNA: TGTGCCAGCAGCGTACCAGGGGGCGGGACTGAAGCTTTCTTT. The chain joins TRBV7-9 to TRBJ1-1; 8 bases map to TRBD1. Germline V lookup: CDR1 SEHNR, CDR2 FQNEAQ (reference sequence). The trim removed 5 bases at V and 5 bases at J, leaving 7 bases unmatched. The CDR3 has 14 residues.